Listed here is a single T cell receptor (beta chain). The sample originates from a study of blood T cell repertoires in COVID-19. Assay used: immunoSEQ multiplex PCR; TCRdb lists only in-frame clones, some missing. The sample consists of fewer than 400,000 clones, 80% to 90% of them appearing once. V was pared by 1 base and J by 8 bases, with 24 bases between. Germline V gene data show CDR1 as SGHRS and CDR2 as YFSETQ. The CDR3 runs to 17 residues. The chain has TRBV5-1 and TRBJ1-2; D unclear. Source material: peripheral blood. This clonotype was sampled from a man aged 30 to 45 with active or convalescent COVID-19. The CDR3 here is CASSLFTRVLPAGGYTF. The DNA of the CDR3 is TGCGCCAGCAGCTTGTTTACTCGAGTACTCCCAGCGGGCGGCTACACCTTC.